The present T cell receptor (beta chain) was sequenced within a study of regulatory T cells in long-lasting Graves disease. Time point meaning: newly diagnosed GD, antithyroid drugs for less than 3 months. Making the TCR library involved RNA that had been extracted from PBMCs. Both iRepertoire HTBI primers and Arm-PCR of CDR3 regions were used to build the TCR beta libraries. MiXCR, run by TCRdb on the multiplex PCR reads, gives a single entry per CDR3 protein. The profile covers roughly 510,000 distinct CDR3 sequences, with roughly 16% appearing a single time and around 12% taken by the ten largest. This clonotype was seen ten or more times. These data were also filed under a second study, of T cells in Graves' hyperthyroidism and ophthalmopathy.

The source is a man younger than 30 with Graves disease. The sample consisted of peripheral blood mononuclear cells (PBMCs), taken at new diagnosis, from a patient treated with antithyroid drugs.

The CDR3 sequence is CASSLTWGMSYNEQFF. The CDR3, as DNA: TGTGCCAGCAGCTTAACGTGGGGGATGTCCTACAATGAGCAGTTCTTC. The chain joins TRBV7-3 to TRBJ2-1; D is tentatively TRBD1 or TRBD2 (5 bases each). This CDR3 has 16 amino acids. The V end was cut by 0 bases, the J end by 1 base, with 10 bases between. Germline V gives CDR1 SGHTA, CDR2 FQGTGA.